The T cell receptor beta chain described here comes from a study of T-cell reconstitution after alpha-beta-depleted transplantation in children. Molecular barcoding with unique molecular identifiers was used for the TCRbeta library. TCRdb re-derived calls from the PCR reads in MiXCR, one entry per CDR3 protein. Of 700,000 or so distinct CDR3 sequences in the sample, over 10% are singletons; the top ten hold 0.79%. CDR3 length: 16 amino acids. Germline-derived CDR1 and CDR2 are MNHEY and SVGAGI. V lost 0 bases and J lost 3; bases outside the gene matches: 8. This clonotype was recorded many times. The J gene is TRBJ2-7, the V gene TRBV6-5; TRBD2 aligns across 7 bases. This sequence originates from a girl aged 2 to 9 with congenital amegakaryocytic thrombocytopenia, due to receive a stem cell transplant. Material: PBMCs, obtained before TCRalphabeta/CD19-depleted stem cell transplant. The CDR3, as DNA: TGTGCCAGCAGTTACTCGTCGCTAGCGGAGCACTACGAGCAGTACTTC. Encoded protein: CASSYSSLAEHYEQYF.